This T cell receptor (beta chain) appears in the sequencing data of a study of memory CD4+ T cells and cytomegalovirus serostatus (dated by TCRdb to about 2019). Context from the whole study: A total of around 35 healthy Belgian adults, of whom 9 were CMV seropositive and 24 were CMV seronegative, were included in the cohort. To replicate a published TCR-based CMV serostatus classifier, the researchers sequenced the CD4+ memory TCRbeta repertoires of a Belgian cohort whose cytomegalovirus serostatus was known.

Study-wide conclusions, independent of this receptor: For predicting CMV serostatus, the median bootstrapped AUC was about 0.95 using the original framework and around 0.91 using a US-trained random forest. A median bootstrapped AUC of almost 0.96 with a 95% CI of 0.76-1.00 was achieved on the Belgian cohort by the original-framework classifier. Of around 160 previously reported CMV-associated TCRbeta sequences, some 73 appeared in the CD4+ memory repertoires, each in one to five individuals. The results were interpreted as suggesting that the CMV-associated TCR signature is largely present in the CD4+ memory repertoire. Only CD4+CD45RO+ memory cells were sequenced, unlike the original study, which covered naive and memory CD4+ and CD8+ populations.

Single viable CD3+CD4+CD8-CD45RO+ cells were sorted as memory CD4+ T cells on a FACSAria II. CMV serostatus was determined using a Roche Elecsys assay that detects serum IgG against CMV pp150, pp28, p38 and p52. After the samples were thawed, total CD4+ T cells were enriched through positive selection using CD4 magnetic microbeads. The samples came from a different study that was designed specifically to examine the CD4+ T cell memory repertoire. Following standard operating procedures, peripheral blood mononuclear cells were isolated and cryopreserved, while serum was kept at -80 degrees C. The staining used CD3-PerCP (BW264/56), CD4-APC (RPA-T4), CD45RO-PE (UCHT1) and CD8-Pacific Orange (3B5) antibodies, and Sytox blue was used to exclude non-viable cells. Genomic DNA was extracted from sorted cells with the Quick-DNA Microprep Kit. Amplification of TCRbeta DNA was done with the immunoSEQ hsTCRbeta kit, following the protocol from the manufacturer. TCRbeta libraries were sequenced on an Illumina MiSeq instrument. Processing in the source paper ran as follows. After out-of-frame sequences were removed, 2 million to 2.5 million distinct TCRbeta sequences remained, averaging about 67,000 per individual. Each individual was scored using the number of 160 or so previously reported CMV-associated TCRbeta sequences that the individual carried and the total number of productive distinct TCRbeta sequences. A beta-binomial model was reimplemented in Python, and scikit-learn random forests with default parameters were trained on US cohort data. Classifier performance on the Belgian cohort was summarized as median AUC with percentile confidence intervals over 10,000 bootstrap iterations. TCRdb took over this immuneACCESS table, retaining in-frame rearrangements with V and J assigned. Such tables are incomplete; in checked studies, under half of the missing clones stem from an unresolved V gene, and the remainder is unexplained. V, J and clone size derive from that table, while D and trimming were established from the DNA sequence. A total of around 45,000 clones appear in this sample, 77% of them only once. The ten largest account for approximately 0.58% of the sample.

V is reduced by 7 bases and J by 0 bases, leaving a spacing of 12 bases between them. The CDR1 and CDR2 encoded by the germline V gene are SNHLY and FYNNEI. From cysteine to phenylalanine, the CDR3 is 14 amino acids long. Of the read, only the CDR3 DNA is kept; its 42 bases are in frame from base 1. A note on this clone: Its binding antigen is unknown. Per-nucleotide qualities are absent, and no much larger clonotype sits a single base away.

The sequencing input was memory CD4+ T cells from blood. This TCR was sampled from an adult in good health and CMV-seronegative. The V and J segments used are TRBV2 and TRBJ1-1; no confident D gene assignment can be made. In nucleotides, the sequence is TGTGCCAGCATCCGACAACCTCTGAACACTGAAGCTTTCTTT. Its translation reads: CASIRQPLNTEAFF.